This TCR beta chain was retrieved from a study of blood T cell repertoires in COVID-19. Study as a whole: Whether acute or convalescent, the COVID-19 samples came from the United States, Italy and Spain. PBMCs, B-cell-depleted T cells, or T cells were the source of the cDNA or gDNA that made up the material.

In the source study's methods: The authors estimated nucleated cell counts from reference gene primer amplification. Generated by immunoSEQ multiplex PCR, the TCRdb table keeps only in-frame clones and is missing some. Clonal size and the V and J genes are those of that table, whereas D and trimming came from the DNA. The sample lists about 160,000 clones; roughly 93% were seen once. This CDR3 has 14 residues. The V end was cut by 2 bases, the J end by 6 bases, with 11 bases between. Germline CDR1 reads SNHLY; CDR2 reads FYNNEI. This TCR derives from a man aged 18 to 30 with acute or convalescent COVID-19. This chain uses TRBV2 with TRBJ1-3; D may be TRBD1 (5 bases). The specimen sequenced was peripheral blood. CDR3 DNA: TGTGCCAGCAGTGAACAGAGACAGCTAAACACCATATATTTT. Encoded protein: CASSEQRQLNTIYF.